The T cell receptor beta chain described here comes from a study of sequential checkpoint blockade in melanoma (dated by TCRdb to the late 2010s). General notes on the study: Using 1:1 randomization, the trial assigned patients either to first-line nivolumab followed by ipilimumab (arm A) or to ipilimumab followed by nivolumab (arm B). Both trial sequences were followed by maintenance nivolumab.

This clone was observed a single time. Its antigen has not been determined. No base-level quality is on record; no much larger clone is a single base apart. Points the paper makes about the study in general: The model for predicting response that combines TCR metrics with mutation burden needs to be validated in larger, independent patient cohorts.

TCRbeta CDR3 regions were immunosequenced from genomic DNA with the immunoSEQ Assay. Before high-throughput sequencing, the genomic DNA was amplified using bias-controlled multiplex PCR. Concerning the study's data processing: To quantify the absolute abundance of each unique TCRbeta CDR3 region, the sequences were collapsed and filtered. Clonality, defined as 1 minus Pielou's evenness, was calculated using only productive rearrangements. Clones with significantly greater frequencies in on-treatment versus baseline samples were identified using a previously published method. This immuneACCESS table, as held by TCRdb, lists in-frame sequences with V and J called but not all clones. Of the missing ones, under half trace to an unresolved V gene in checked studies; the others have no known cause. V, J and clone size derive from that table, while D and trimming were established from the DNA sequence. This sample comprises over 9,000 clones, around 74% of them detected only once. Together, the top ten hold approximately 17% of the sample.

Counted from cysteine to phenylalanine, this CDR3 has 15 amino acids. The DNA shown is the 45-base CDR3, in frame from base 1. Trimming takes 2 bases from V and 1 base from J, and the germline ends sit 9 bases apart. According to the germline V gene, CDR1 reads MRHNA and CDR2 reads SNTAGT. Sample treatment or condition, as interpreted from the label and publication: randomized to nivolumab then ipilimumab (arm A) or the reverse (arm B). Prior DNA-damaging chemotherapy had not been received by any trial patient. On a FACS Aria II flow cytometer, live CD3+CD8+ cells that were negative for CD19 and CD56 were sorted from thawed PBMCs. The samples were obtained from melanoma patients enrolled in CheckMate 064, an open-label, randomized phase II trial testing sequential checkpoint blockade. Peripheral blood mononuclear cells were obtained through leukapheresis, purified using Ficoll-Paque, and frozen in human serum containing approximately 9.3% DMSO. Right after sorting, the blood CD3+CD8+ cells were verified to be >98% pure, and DNA extraction followed.

This sequence was found in a human donor with melanoma. The sequenced sample was CD8+ T cells sorted from blood (inferred from file names), obtained from a patient given nivolumab and ipilimumab in sequence. In this chain, TRBV6-4 is recombined with TRBJ2-1; the D gene is not confidently resolved. CDR3 loop: CASSDGVESYNEQFF. The DNA sequence is given as TGTGCCAGCAGTGACGGAGTAGAATCCTACAATGAGCAGTTCTTC.